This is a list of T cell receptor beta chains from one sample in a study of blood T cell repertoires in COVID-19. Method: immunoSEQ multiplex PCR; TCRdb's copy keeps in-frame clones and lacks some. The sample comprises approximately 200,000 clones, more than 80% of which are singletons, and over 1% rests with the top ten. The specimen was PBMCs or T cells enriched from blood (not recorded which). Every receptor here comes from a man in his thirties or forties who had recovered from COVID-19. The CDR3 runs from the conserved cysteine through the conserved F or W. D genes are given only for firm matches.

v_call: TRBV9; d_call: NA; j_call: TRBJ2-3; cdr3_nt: TGTGCCAGCAGTGCAGGGTTTGAAGATACGCAGTATTTT; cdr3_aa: CASSAGFEDTQYF
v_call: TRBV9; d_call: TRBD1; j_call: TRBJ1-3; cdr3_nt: TGTGCCAGCAGCGGACCGACAGGGTCTGGAAACACCATATATTTT; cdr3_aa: CASSGPTGSGNTIYF
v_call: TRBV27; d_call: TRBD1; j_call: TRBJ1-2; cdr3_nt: TGTGCCAGCAGTTCCCCGGACAGGGCTAACTATGGCTACACCTTC; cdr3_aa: CASSSPDRANYGYTF
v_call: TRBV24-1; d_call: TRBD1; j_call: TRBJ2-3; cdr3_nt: TGTGCCACCAGTGATTCCCGGACAGGGCGAACAGATACGCAGTATTTT; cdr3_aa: CATSDSRTGRTDTQYF
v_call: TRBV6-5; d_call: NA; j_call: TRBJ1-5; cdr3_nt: TGTGCCAGCAGCCCGCAGGGCAATCAGCCCCAGCATTTT; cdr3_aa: CASSPQGNQPQHF
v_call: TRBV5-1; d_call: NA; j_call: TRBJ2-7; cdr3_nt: TGCGCCAGCAGCTTGGTTCCGGGAAGCTCCTACGAGCAGTACTTC; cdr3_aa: CASSLVPGSSYEQYF
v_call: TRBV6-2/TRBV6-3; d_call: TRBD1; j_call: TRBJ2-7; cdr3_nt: TGTGCCAGCAGTTCCGCCGGGACAGGGCTCAGAAAGCAGTACTTC; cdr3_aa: CASSSAGTGLRKQYF
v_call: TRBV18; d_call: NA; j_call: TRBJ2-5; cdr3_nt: TGTGCCAGCTCACCAACGGACATACAAGAGACCCAGTACTTC; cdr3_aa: CASSPTDIQETQYF
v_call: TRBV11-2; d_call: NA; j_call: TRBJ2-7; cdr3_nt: TGTGCCAGCAGGACTGTTCGTCGGAGCTCCTACGAGCAGTACTTC; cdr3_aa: CASRTVRRSSYEQYF
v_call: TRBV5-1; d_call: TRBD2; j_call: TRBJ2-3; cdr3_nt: TGCGCCAGCAGTTACACAGCGGGAGGGCCGACAGATACGCAGTATTTT; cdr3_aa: CASSYTAGGPTDTQYF